Listed here are 7 T cell receptor beta chains from one sample, sequenced in a study of blood T cells in healthy people across ages. Sample-barcoded 5' priming and a J-beta primer mix drove a second PCR of about 7 to 12 cycles. TCRdb fed the 5' RACE reads into MiXCR, producing one record per CDR3 protein. The sample has 250,000 to 300,000 distinct CDR3 sequences; roughly 29% are singletons. Sequencing was done on a sample of blood. All receptors come from a woman in her sixties or seventies in good health.

This chain joins TRBV9 and TRBJ2-7; D remains ambiguous. The V and J ends lost 0 bases and 2 bases respectively, with 12 bases between them. Per germline, CDR1 SGDLS and CDR2 YYNGEE. This CDR3 contains 15 residues. The CDR3 region has the DNA TGTGCCAGCAGCGTAGAGGCAGCCTCGACCTACGAGCAGTACTTC. Amino acids: CASSVEAASTYEQYF.

This clonotype was observed a few times. The rearrangement links TRBV2 to TRBJ2-2, with D tentatively TRBD1 (6 bases). The CDR3 contains 14 residues. CDR1 SNHLY and CDR2 FYNNEI come from the germline V gene. Trimming pared 10 bases from V and 3 bases from J, leaving 15 bases between. The CDR3 loop reads CATTRDTHTGELFF. CDR3 in DNA: TGTGCCACAACCCGGGACACACACACCGGGGAGCTGTTTTTT.

This chain joins TRBV7-9 and TRBJ2-1; D may be TRBD1 (5 bases). The CDR3 has 15 residues. The germline V and J ends were trimmed by 5 bases and 6 bases, with 17 bases remaining between them. Germline V gene sequence: CDR1 SEHNR, CDR2 FQNEAQ (reference sequence). Here the CDR3 reads CASSPDTGVSNEQFF. For the CDR3, the DNA is TGTGCCAGCAGCCCTGACACAGGTGTGAGCAATGAGCAGTTCTTC.

This clonotype occurred once. A much larger clone sits a single nucleotide away, making a read error possible. V gene TRBV4-1 combines with J gene TRBJ1-1; D is unclear. CDR3 length: 15 amino acids. Looked up from germline, CDR1 is MGHRA and CDR2 is YSYEKL. V was shortened by 2 bases and J by 3 bases, with 13 bases between the two germline ends. Written as DNA, the CDR3 is TGCGCCAGCAGCCAAACCACCCAAGGGCACACTGAAGCTTTCTTT. It encodes CASSQTTQGHTEAFF.

This chain links TRBV5-1 with TRBJ1-1; possibly TRBD1 for D (6 bases). The CDR3 runs to 13 residues. Germline V lookup: CDR1 SGHRS, CDR2 YFSETQ. V lost 4 bases to trimming and J lost 3 bases, with 10 bases between them. The CDR3 DNA reads as TGCGCCAGCAGCGCAACAGGGTACACTGAAGCTTTCTTT. Residues: CASSATGYTEAFF.

Only a few counts were recorded for this clonotype. The CDR3 region has the DNA TGCAGCGTGGGGGGGTCAGATACGCAGTATTTT. It yields the protein CSVGGSDTQYF. The V and J genes are TRBV29-1 and TRBJ2-3; 7 bases are shared with TRBD2. The CDR3 has 11 amino acids. V lost 6 bases, J lost 4 bases, and 1 base stayed unmatched. Germline CDR1 is SQVTM and CDR2 is ANQGSEA.

Only a few counts were recorded for this clonotype. The chain joins TRBV2 to TRBJ2-5; tentatively, D is TRBD1 (6 bases). Trimming took 2 bases from V and 5 from J, leaving 18 bases between them. CDR1 and CDR2 from the germline V gene are SNHLY and FYNNEI. The CDR3 loop spans 16 amino acids. CDR3 region: CASSEYRDTLGETQYF. The CDR3 DNA sequence: TGTGCCAGCAGTGAATACCGGGACACCCTGGGGGAGACCCAGTACTTC.